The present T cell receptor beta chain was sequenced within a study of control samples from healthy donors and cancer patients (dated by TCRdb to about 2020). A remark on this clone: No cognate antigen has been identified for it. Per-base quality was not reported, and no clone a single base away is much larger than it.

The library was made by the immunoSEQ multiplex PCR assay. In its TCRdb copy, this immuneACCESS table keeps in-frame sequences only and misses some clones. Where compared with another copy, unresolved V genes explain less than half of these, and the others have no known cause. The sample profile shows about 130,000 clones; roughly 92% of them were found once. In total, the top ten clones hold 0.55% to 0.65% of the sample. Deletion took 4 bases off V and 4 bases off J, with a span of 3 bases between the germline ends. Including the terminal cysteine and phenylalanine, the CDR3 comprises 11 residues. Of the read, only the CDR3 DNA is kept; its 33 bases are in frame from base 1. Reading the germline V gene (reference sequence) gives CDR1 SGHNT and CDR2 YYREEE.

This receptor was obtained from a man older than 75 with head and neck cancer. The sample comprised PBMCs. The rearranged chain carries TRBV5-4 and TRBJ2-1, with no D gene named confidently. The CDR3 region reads CASSVYNEQFF. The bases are TGTGCCAGCAGCGTATACAATGAGCAGTTCTTC.